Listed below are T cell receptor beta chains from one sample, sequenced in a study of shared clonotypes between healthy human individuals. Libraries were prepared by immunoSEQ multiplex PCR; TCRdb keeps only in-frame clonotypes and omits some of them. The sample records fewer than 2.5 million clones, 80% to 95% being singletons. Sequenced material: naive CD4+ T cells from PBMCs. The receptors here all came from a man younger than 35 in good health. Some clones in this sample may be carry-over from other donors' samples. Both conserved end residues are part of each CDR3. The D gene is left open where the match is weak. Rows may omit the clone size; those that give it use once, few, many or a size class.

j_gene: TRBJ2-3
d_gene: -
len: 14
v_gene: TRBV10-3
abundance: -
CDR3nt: TGTGCCATCAGTGCTCTCCGAGGGGCAGATACGCAGTATTTT
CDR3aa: CAISALRGADTQYF

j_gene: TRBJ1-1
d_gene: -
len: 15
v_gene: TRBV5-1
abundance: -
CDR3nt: TGCGCCAGCAGCTCCGGACAGAACTTGAACACTGAAGCTTTCTTT
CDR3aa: CASSSGQNLNTEAFF

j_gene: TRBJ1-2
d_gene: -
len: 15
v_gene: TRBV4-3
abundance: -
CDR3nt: TGCGCCAGCAGCCAAGGACAGTACCCTAACTATGGCTACACCTTC
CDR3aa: CASSQGQYPNYGYTF

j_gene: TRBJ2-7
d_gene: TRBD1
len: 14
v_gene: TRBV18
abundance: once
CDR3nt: TGTGCCAGCTCACCGGGACAGATCTCCTACGAGCAGTACTTC
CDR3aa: CASSPGQISYEQYF

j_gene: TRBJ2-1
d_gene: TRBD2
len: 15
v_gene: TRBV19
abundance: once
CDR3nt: TGTGCCAGTAGTATACCCGGGACTAGCTCAAAAACGGAGTTCTTC
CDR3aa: CASSIPGTSSKTEFF

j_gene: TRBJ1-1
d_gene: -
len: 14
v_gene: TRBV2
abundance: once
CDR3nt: TGTGCCAGCAGTTCCGACGGGGGTAACACTGAAGCTTTCTTT
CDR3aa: CASSSDGGNTEAFF

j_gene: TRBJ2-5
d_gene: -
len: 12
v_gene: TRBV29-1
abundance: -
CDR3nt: TGCAGCTTCTTTGGGGGCCCAGAGACCCAGTACTTC
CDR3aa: CSFFGGPETQYF

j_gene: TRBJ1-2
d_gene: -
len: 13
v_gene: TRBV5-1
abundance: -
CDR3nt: TGCGCCAGCGGACTGACTCGTTTGGATGGCTACACCTTC
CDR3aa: CASGLTRLDGYTF

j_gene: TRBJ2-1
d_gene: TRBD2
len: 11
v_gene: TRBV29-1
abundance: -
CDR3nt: TGCAGCTCTAGCGGAAACAATGAGCAGTTCTTC
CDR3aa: CSSSGNNEQFF

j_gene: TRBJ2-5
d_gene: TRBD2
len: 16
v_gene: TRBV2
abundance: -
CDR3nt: TGTGCCAGCAGTCCGCCCAGCGGGAGTCTTACAGAGACCCAGTACTTC
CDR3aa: CASSPPSGSLTETQYF

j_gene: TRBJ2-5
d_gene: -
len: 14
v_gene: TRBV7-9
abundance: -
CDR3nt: TGTGCCAGCAGCTTCCGAGGGCTCGAGGAGACCCAGTACTTC
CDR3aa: CASSFRGLEETQYF

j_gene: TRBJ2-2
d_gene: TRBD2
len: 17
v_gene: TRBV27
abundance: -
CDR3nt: TGTGCCAGCAGTCCTCGGCGGGAGATACGGGGTACCGGGGAGCTGTTTTTT
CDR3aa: CASSPRREIRGTGELFF

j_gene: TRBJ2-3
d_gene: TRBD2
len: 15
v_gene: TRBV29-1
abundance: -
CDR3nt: TGCAGCGTGGCCCTCACTAGCGGAAACACAGATACGCAGTATTTT
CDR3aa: CSVALTSGNTDTQYF

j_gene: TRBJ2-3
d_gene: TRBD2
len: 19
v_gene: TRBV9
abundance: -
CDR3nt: TGTGCCAGCAGCGCGGGACTAGCGGGCGCTTCGGCGGGCACAGATACGCAGTATTTT
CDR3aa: CASSAGLAGASAGTDTQYF

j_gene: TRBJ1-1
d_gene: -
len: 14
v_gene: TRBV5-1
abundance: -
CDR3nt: TGCGCCAGCAGCTTGGAAGGGGGAATTACTGAAGCTTTCTTT
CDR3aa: CASSLEGGITEAFF

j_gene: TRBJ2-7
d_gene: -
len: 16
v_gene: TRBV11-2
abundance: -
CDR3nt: TGTGCCAGCAGCCGACAGAGAGCCCGGGGGCCCTACGAGCAGTACTTC
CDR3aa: CASSRQRARGPYEQYF

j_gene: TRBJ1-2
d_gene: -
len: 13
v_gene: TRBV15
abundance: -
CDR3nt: TGTGCCACCAGCAGAGGGGTTGACTATGGCTACACCTTC
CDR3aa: CATSRGVDYGYTF

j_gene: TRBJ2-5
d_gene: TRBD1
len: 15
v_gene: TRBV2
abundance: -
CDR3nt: TGTGCCAGCAGCCCATTAACAGGGGGCCAAGAGACCCAGTACTTC
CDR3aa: CASSPLTGGQETQYF

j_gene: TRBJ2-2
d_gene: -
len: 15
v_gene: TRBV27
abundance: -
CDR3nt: TGTGCCAGCAGCCCGCACCGGAGGGGGCCCGGGGAGCTGTTTTTT
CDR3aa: CASSPHRRGPGELFF

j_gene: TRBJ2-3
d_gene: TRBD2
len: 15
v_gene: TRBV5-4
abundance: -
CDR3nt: TGTGCCAGCAGATTAGGACTAGCGATGACAGATACGCAGTATTTT
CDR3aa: CASRLGLAMTDTQYF

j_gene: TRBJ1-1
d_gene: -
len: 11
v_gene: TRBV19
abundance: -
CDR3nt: TGTGCCAGCCGGAAGAACACTGAAGCTTTCTTT
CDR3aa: CASRKNTEAFF